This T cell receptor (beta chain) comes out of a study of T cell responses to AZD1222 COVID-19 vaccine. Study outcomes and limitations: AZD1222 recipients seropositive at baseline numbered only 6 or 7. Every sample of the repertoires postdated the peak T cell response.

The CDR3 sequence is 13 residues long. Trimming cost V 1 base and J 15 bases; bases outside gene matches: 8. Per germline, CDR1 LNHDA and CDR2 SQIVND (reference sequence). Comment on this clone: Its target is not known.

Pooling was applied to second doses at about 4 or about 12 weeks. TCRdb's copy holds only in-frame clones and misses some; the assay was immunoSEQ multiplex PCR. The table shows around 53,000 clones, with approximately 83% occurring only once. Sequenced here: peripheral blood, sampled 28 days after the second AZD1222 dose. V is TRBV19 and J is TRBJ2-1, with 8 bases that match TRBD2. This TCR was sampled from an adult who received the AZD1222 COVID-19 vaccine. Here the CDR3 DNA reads TGTGCCAGTAGTATAGGGGCGGGGGGTGACGTGTTCTTC. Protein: CASSIGAGGDVFF. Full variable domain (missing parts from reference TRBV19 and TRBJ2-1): DGGITQSPKYLFRKEGQNVTLSCEQNLNHDAMYWYRQDPGQGLRLIYYSQIVNDFQKGDIAEGYSVSREKKESFPLTVTSAQKNPTAFYLCASSIGAGGDVFFGPGTRLTVL.